This TCR beta chain was found in a study of CD8 T cells in Susac syndrome. The authors reverse transcribed roughly 0.5 to 1 ug RNA with random hexamers. TCRdb called the immunoSEQ multiplex PCR reads again in MiXCR, with one record for every CDR3 protein. Of about 300,000 distinct CDR3 sequences listed, 75% to 85% are singletons. This CDR3 contains 15 residues. Trimming stripped 1 base from V and 0 bases from J, with 8 bases between. The germline V gene encodes CDR1 SGHNT and CDR2 YYREEE (reference sequence). Sequencing used CD8+ T cells from PBMCs. This sequence was found in a human donor with multiple sclerosis. The chain employs TRBV5-4 and TRBJ2-1; D is undetermined. The CDR3, as DNA: TGTGCCAGCAGCTTGCGTCAGAGCTCCTACAATGAGCAGTTCTTC. Its protein is CASSLRQSSYNEQFF.